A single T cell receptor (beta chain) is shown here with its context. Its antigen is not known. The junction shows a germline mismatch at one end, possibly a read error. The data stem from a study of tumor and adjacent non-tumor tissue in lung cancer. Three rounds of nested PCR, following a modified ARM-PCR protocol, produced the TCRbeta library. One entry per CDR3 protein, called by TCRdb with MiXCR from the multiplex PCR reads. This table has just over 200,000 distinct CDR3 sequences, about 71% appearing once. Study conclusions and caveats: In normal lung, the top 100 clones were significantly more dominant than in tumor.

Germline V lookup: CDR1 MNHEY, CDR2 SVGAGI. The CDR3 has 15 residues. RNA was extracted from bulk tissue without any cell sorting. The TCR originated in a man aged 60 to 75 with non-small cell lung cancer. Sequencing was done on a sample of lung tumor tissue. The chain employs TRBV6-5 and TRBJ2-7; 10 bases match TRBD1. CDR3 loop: CTSSYRDRGDNEQYF. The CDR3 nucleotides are TGTACCAGCAGTTACCGGGACAGGGGAGACAACGAGCAGTACTTC.